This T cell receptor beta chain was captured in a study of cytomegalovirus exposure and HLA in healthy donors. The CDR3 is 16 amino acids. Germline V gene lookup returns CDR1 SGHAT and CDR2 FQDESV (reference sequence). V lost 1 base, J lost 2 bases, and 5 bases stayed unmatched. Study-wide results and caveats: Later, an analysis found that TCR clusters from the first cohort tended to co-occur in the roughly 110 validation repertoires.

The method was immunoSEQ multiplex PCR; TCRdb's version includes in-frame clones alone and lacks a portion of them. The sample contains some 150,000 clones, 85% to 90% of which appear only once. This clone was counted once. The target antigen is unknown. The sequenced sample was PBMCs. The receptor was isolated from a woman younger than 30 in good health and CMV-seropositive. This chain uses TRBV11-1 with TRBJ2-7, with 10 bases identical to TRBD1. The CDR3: CASSLDGTGVTYEQYF. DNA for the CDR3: TGTGCCAGCAGCTTAGACGGGACAGGGGTCACCTACGAGCAGTACTTC.